The entry below describes one T cell receptor (beta chain). V lost 5 bases, J lost 7 bases, and 2 bases stayed unmatched. This CDR3 is built from 14 residues. The germline V gene has CDR1 KGHDR and CDR2 SFDVKD. This entry is derived from a study of CD8 T cells in ankylosing spondylitis. A single record per CDR3 protein comes from TCRdb applying MiXCR to the 5' RACE reads. The sample has roughly 280,000 distinct CDR3 sequences; 20% are singletons. This TCR was sampled from a male donor with ankylosing spondylitis or in good health (not recorded which). The J gene is TRBJ1-6, the V gene TRBV24-1; 9 nucleotides align to TRBD1. Material for sequencing was blood, either unsorted or a sorted T cell fraction (not recorded which). CDR3 coding DNA: TGTGCCACCAGTGCCGGGACAGGGAATTCACCCCTCCACTTT. Its translation is CATSAGTGNSPLHF.